This T cell receptor (beta chain) was obtained from a study of radiotherapy plus CTLA-4 blockade in lung cancer. Libraries were prepared by immunoSEQ multiplex PCR; TCRdb keeps only in-frame clonotypes and omits some of them. This sample yields approximately 110,000 clones, of which approximately 80% are seen a single time; 2.5% to 3.5% belongs to the top ten. The CDR3 totals 14 residues. This clonotype was sampled from a human donor with non-small cell lung cancer that progressed on radiotherapy plus ipilimumab. Some clones in this sample may be carry-over from other donors' samples. The sample was peripheral blood, taken from a patient treated with radiotherapy plus ipilimumab. The V and J genes are TRBV21-1 and TRBJ1-1; the D segment call TRBD1 is taken from the table without a DNA check. TRBV21-1 has pseudogene status. Written as DNA, the CDR3 is TGTGCCAGCAGCTCGTATCAGGGGAACACTGAAGCTTTCTTT. Protein product: CASSSYQGNTEAFF.